The 2 T cell receptor beta chains reported below all come from one sample, sequenced in a study of blood T cell repertoires in COVID-19. Produced via immunoSEQ multiplex PCR; TCRdb's table is partial and in-frame only. The sample carries about 340,000 clones, roughly 89% recorded once. Sequencing was carried out using peripheral blood. Receptors originate from a woman younger than 35 who had recovered from COVID-19.

The J gene is TRBJ2-1, the V gene TRBV9; 7 bases align to TRBD2. Germline loops: CDR1 SGDLS, CDR2 YYNGEE. V shed 5 bases, J shed 4 bases, and the junction held 0 bases outside the gene matches. The CDR3 runs 12 residues. The DNA of the CDR3 is TGTGCCAGCAGTAGCGGGTACAATGAGCAGTTCTTC. It codes for CASSSGYNEQFF.

This rearrangement joins TRBV6-5 to TRBJ2-7; D is possibly TRBD2 (5 bases). There are 13 residues in the CDR3. Trimming took off 6 bases at V and 7 bases at J, with 16 bases between the two ends. Per the germline V gene, CDR1 is MNHEY and CDR2 is SVGAGI. CDR3 in amino acids: CASSRGRGSEQYV. The CDR3 DNA reads as TGTGCCAGCAGCCGAGGAAGAGGGAGTGAGCAGTACGTC.